The 3 T cell receptor beta chains below come from one sample, sequenced in a study of blood T cell repertoires in COVID-19. Profiling relied on immunoSEQ multiplex PCR, and the TCRdb table lists in-frame clones only, not all of them. Of some 200,000 clones listed, around 81% are singletons. Sequenced: peripheral blood. The receptors were sampled from a man between 60 and 75 years old with COVID-19, enrolled during active disease.

This clone was seen only once. V usage is TRBV25-1 and J usage is TRBJ2-3; D perhaps matches TRBD1 (6 bases). The V gene's germline CDR1 is MGHDK and CDR2 SYGVNS. Trimming left V 5 bases short and J 2 bases short, with 14 bases between. This CDR3 has 15 residues. This chain's CDR3 is CASSTQGIYTDTQYF. CDR3 nucleotide sequence: TGTGCCAGCAGTACACAGGGAATCTACACAGATACGCAGTATTTT. Supplemented by reference TRBV25-1 and TRBJ2-3, the full variable domain reads EADIYQTPRYLVIGTGKKITLECSQTMGHDKMYWYQQDPGMELHLIHYSYGVNSTEKGDLSSESTVSRIRTEHFPLTLESARPSHTSQYLCASSTQGIYTDTQYFGPGTRLTVL.

The chain employs TRBV7-2 and TRBJ1-6; D is ambiguous. With 1 base removed from V and 10 bases from J, the gap between germline ends came to 8 bases. Per the germline V gene, CDR1 is SGHTA and CDR2 is FQGNSA. This CDR3 has 13 residues. CDR3: CASSLGTGSPLHF. The CDR3 DNA reads TGTGCCAGCAGCTTAGGGACGGGATCACCCCTCCACTTT.

This clone was counted between two and nine times. This chain connects TRBV19 to TRBJ1-6; 10 nucleotides agree with TRBD1. This CDR3 contains 13 residues. The junction had 5 bases not matched to a gene; V was cut back by 7 bases and J by 11 bases. In germline, CDR1 is LNHDA, CDR2 SQIVND (reference sequence). The CDR3 sequence: CASTGTGVPPLHF. CDR3 sequence (DNA): TGTGCCAGTACAGGGACAGGGGTTCCACCCCTCCACTTT.